These 10 T cell receptor beta chains were all obtained from the same sample, sequenced in a study of OX40 agonist ivuxolimab in advanced cancers. Using immunoSEQ multiplex PCR, the repertoire was profiled, and TCRdb retains in-frame clones only, with some absent. The data show around 74,000 clones, over 75% seen once. Sequencing used CD4+ or CD8+ T cells sorted from blood, obtained in a trial of the OX40 agonist ivuxolimab. The receptor source for this set is an adult with an advanced solid tumor such as melanoma, head and neck, liver or kidney cancer.

The chain links TRBV6-1 to TRBJ2-7; 8 bases match TRBD1. Germline V gives CDR1 MNHNS, CDR2 SASEGT. CDR3 length: 14 residues. With V trimmed by 6 bases and J by 3 bases, 7 bases remained unmatched. CDR3 DNA sequence: TGTGCCAGCAGGGACAGGGTGTTAAGCTACGAGCAGTACTTC. This gives the protein CASRDRVLSYEQYF.

The chain is built from TRBV27 and TRBJ2-3; no reliable D call. Trimming shortened V by 4 bases and J by 4 bases, and 15 bases separated the two germline ends. Germline lookup yields CDR1 MNHEY and CDR2 SMNVEV (reference sequence). The CDR3 length is 15 residues. DNA for the CDR3: TGTGCCAGCAGTTGGCAGACCCGACGAGCAGATACGCAGTATTTT. Translated, it gives CASSWQTRRADTQYF.

This chain joins TRBV7-6 and TRBJ1-1; D is unresolved. V was shortened by 5 bases and J by 1 base, with 8 bases between the two germline ends. This CDR3 comprises 13 residues. Germline CDR1 is SGHVS and CDR2 is FNYEAQ. Here the CDR3 DNA reads TGTGCCAGCAGCCATAACAAGAACACTGAAGCTTTCTTT. It is translated as CASSHNKNTEAFF.

The chain joins TRBV7-2 to TRBJ1-1, with D possibly being TRBD1 (5 bases). The germline CDR1 and CDR2 sequences are SGHTA and FQGNSA. CDR3 length equals 14 residues. Deletions cut 7 bases from V and 0 bases from J, with 12 bases between. For the CDR3, the DNA is TGTGCCAGCACCCCCCAGGGTTTGAACACTGAAGCTTTCTTT. Its protein is CASTPQGLNTEAFF.

The chain recombines TRBV27 with TRBJ1-6, with TRBD1 as a possible D gene (6 bases). CDR1 is MNHEY, CDR2 SMNVEV, per germline (reference sequence). CDR3 length: 15 amino acids. V lost 3 bases, J lost 11 bases, and 17 bases lay in between. The CDR3 is CASSLAGESRTPLHF. Written as DNA, the CDR3 is TGTGCCAGCAGTTTGGCAGGGGAAAGTAGAACACCCCTCCACTTT.

The genes are TRBV6-5 and TRBJ1-2, with D possibly TRBD1 on 5 matching bases. Trimming removed 2 bases from V and 2 bases from J, with 12 bases in between. Germline CDR1 reads MNHEY; CDR2 reads SVGAGI. The CDR3 is made up of 15 amino acids. CDR3 sequence reads: CASSYLGPFNYGYTF. The DNA of the CDR3 is TGTGCCAGCAGTTACCTGGGGCCGTTCAACTATGGCTACACCTTC.

The chain combines TRBV7-2 with TRBJ1-4; no reliable D call. Germline CDR1 and CDR2: SGHTA and FQGNSA. CDR3 length: 13 amino acids. The V end lost 2 bases, the J end lost 8 bases, and 9 bases lay between the germline ends. CDR3 DNA sequence: TGTGCCAGCAGCTTACGGGTTGAGGAAAAACTGTTTTTT. Protein sequence: CASSLRVEEKLFF.

The chain is built from TRBV18 and TRBJ2-7, with 9 bases matching TRBD1. The ends lost 4 bases at V and 4 bases at J; junction bases unmatched: 5. This CDR3 is built from 14 residues. CDR1 and CDR2 from the germline V gene are KGHSH and LQKENI. The DNA of the CDR3 is TGTGCCAGCTCACACAGACAGGGGGTTTACGAGCAGTACTTC. Translating gives CASSHRQGVYEQYF.

The chain joins TRBV19 to TRBJ1-1; D unclear. V lost 3 bases to trimming and J lost 1 base, with 9 bases between them. CDR1 and CDR2 (germline): LNHDA, SQIVND (reference sequence). The CDR3 extends over 14 amino acids. CDR3 DNA: TGTGCCAGTAGTATCACACGGGAGAACACTGAAGCTTTCTTT. Translation gives CASSITRENTEAFF.

The chain couples TRBV6-5 to TRBJ2-7; 7 bases agree with TRBD1. This CDR3 has 13 residues. Germline CDR1 and CDR2: MNHEY and SVGAGI. The V and J ends lost 6 bases and 4 bases, in that order; junction bases with no gene match: 6. Written as DNA, the CDR3 is TGTGCCAGCAGAACAGGGGAACGGTACGAGCAGTACTTC. Translating gives CASRTGERYEQYF.